This TCR beta chain is drawn from a study of blood T cell repertoires in COVID-19. As for the study in general: Samples came from the United States, Italy and Spain, spanning acute and convalescent COVID-19. In each case, the material was cDNA or gDNA derived from T cells, B-cell-depleted T cells, or PBMCs.

Losses at the gene ends were 6 bases for V and 5 bases for J; bases not matched to a gene: 5. This CDR3 is built from 13 residues. Clinical history reported by participants formed the basis on which cohorts were assigned. Symptom resolution, clearance, or two negative PCRs marked the recovered donors of Cohort 3. Clones were sequenced by immunoSEQ multiplex PCR, and TCRdb holds only the in-frame ones, with some missing. The table shows about 270,000 clones, with around 90% occurring only once. Material for sequencing was PBMCs or T cells enriched from blood (not recorded which). The chain couples TRBV12-3 or TRBV12-4 to TRBJ1-1; 8 positions agree with TRBD1. This clonotype was sampled from a woman aged 45-65 years who had recovered from COVID-19. The CDR3, as DNA: TGTGCCAGCAGGATGGACAGGGAGACTGAAGCTTTCTTT. This encodes CASRMDRETEAFF.